This T cell receptor beta chain was recorded in a study of CD8+ T cells in alopecia areata. Study summary: It was oral tofacitinib, at 5 to 10 mg twice daily, that treated patients received. Tofacitinib ran for 6 to 18 months before 6 months off drug.

Following RNA extraction, reverse transcription yielded cDNA that acted as the sequencing template. TCRdb's copy holds only in-frame clones and misses some; the assay was immunoSEQ multiplex PCR. Of approximately 180,000 clones in the sample, 50% to 70% are singletons; the top ten hold 1.7%. The investigators collected lesional scalp punch biopsies and peripheral blood from alopecia areata patients. Trimming took off 0 bases at V and 11 bases at J, with 13 bases between the two ends. The CDR3 has 13 amino acids. The germline V gene has CDR1 MGHRA and CDR2 YSYEKL. Details on this clone: Its target is not known.

Whole-study findings and limits: Unlike in mice, where it was clearer, TCR sharing across patients was less clear, possibly HLA-related.

The sequenced sample was CD4+ T cells sorted from blood, obtained at week 0. This clonotype originated in a human donor with alopecia areata. The V gene is TRBV4-1, the J gene TRBJ1-1; D might be TRBD1 (6 bases). CDR3 protein: CASSQDTGTVAFF. The CDR3 DNA sequence: TGCGCCAGCAGCCAAGATACAGGGACTGTGGCTTTCTTT.